Following are 31 T cell receptor beta chains from one sample sequenced in a study of PD-L1 blockade in urothelial cancer. The data were produced by immunoSEQ multiplex PCR, yet TCRdb's version contains in-frame clones alone and is incomplete. The table lists around 50,000 clones, 70% to 90% of them singletons, with approximately 2.5% in the top ten. Time point in this sample: peripheral blood 6 weeks after treatment start. This specimen consisted of PBMCs, obtained around atezolizumab (anti-PD-L1) treatment. The receptors originated from a man between 60 and 75 years old with urothelial cancer.

CDR3 in DNA: TGTGCCAGCAGCTTAGGGGGGCCCGGGGAAAAACTGTTTTTT. Protein: CASSLGGPGEKLFF. This chain joins TRBV7-2 and TRBJ1-4, with a possible D match to TRBD1 (6 bases). Trimming cost V 1 base and J 8 bases, with 11 bases left between them. Germline V gene data show CDR1 as SGHTA and CDR2 as FQGNSA. CDR3 size: 14 residues.

The V gene is TRBV5-1, the J gene TRBJ2-2, with TRBD1 matching over 9 bases. With V trimmed by 3 bases and J by 3 bases, 3 bases remained unmatched. CDR3 size: 15 residues. CDR1 is SGHRS, CDR2 YFSETQ, per germline. For the CDR3, the DNA is TGCGCCAGCAGCTGGACAGGGGCTTACACCGGGGAGCTGTTTTTT. Translated: CASSWTGAYTGELFF.

The chain carries TRBV11-3 and TRBJ2-1; TRBD2 matches at 13 bases. Germline values: CDR1 SGHNT, CDR2 YENEEA. The CDR3 covers 15 residues. Trimming at V came to 5 bases and at J to 9 bases, leaving 7 bases not matched to a gene. CDR3 nucleotide sequence: TGTGCCAGCAGCCCGGGACTAGCGGGGCGTGCTGAGCAGTTCTTC. Translating gives CASSPGLAGRAEQFF.

V is TRBV7-2 and J is TRBJ1-3, with 7 positions matching TRBD1. The CDR3 is made up of 15 amino acids. Germline CDR1 and CDR2: SGHTA and FQGNSA. V shed 2 bases, J shed 0 bases, and the junction held 1 base outside the gene matches. CDR3 DNA: TGTGCCAGCAGCTTAACAGGGGACTCTGGAAACACCATATATTTT. Its translation: CASSLTGDSGNTIYF.

This clone was seen a single time. The rearrangement links TRBV5-6 to TRBJ2-7, with 7 bases fitting TRBD1. V lost 3 bases and J lost 2; bases outside the gene matches: 5. The CDR3 consists of 14 residues. CDR1 is SGHDT, CDR2 YYEEEE, per germline. In DNA form, the CDR3 reads TGTGCCAGCAGCTACGGGACAGTCACCTACGAGCAGTACTTC. Its protein product is CASSYGTVTYEQYF.

The CDR3 here is CASSSPLAGGADTQYF. CDR3 sequence (DNA): TGTGCCAGCAGCTCTCCACTAGCGGGAGGGGCAGATACGCAGTATTTT. V is TRBV7-9 and J is TRBJ2-3, with 13 bases lining up with TRBD2. Germline V gene lookup returns CDR1 SEHNR and CDR2 FQNEAQ (reference sequence). The CDR3 runs to 16 residues. Trimming cost V 4 bases and J 4 bases; bases outside gene matches: 5. Supplemented by reference TRBV7-9 and TRBJ2-3, the full variable domain reads DTGVSQNPRHKITKRGQNVTFRCDPISEHNRLYWYRQTLGQGPEFLTYFQNEAQLEKSRLLSDRFSAERPKGSFSTLEIQRTEQGDSAMYLCASSSPLAGGADTQYFGPGTRLTVL.

The V gene is TRBV11-3, the J gene TRBJ2-5, with TRBD2 matching over 11 bases. The V segment lost 4 bases and the J segment 5 bases; nucleotides outside the gene matches: 12. The CDR3 loop spans 17 amino acids. The V gene's germline CDR1 is SGHNT and CDR2 YENEEA. CDR3 in DNA: TGTGCCAGCAGCTGCTTACTAGCGGGAGTATACGGTGAGACCCAGTACTTC. Translating it yields CASSCLLAGVYGETQYF.

The chain uses TRBV7-2 and TRBJ2-7; 8 nucleotides align to TRBD1. Trimming at V came to 7 bases and at J to 3 bases, leaving 8 bases not matched to a gene. From germline, CDR1 is SGHTA and CDR2 FQGNSA. This CDR3 has 14 amino acids. The CDR3 coding sequence is TGTGCCAGCACCCAAGGGACAGGTCTCTACGAGCAGTACTTC. It yields the protein CASTQGTGLYEQYF.

The CDR3 region has the DNA TGTGCCAGCAGCTTAGGAGGACAGGGCTACACCGGGGAGCTGTTTTTT. Residues: CASSLGGQGYTGELFF. This chain connects TRBV13 to TRBJ2-2; 8 positions match TRBD1. Germline V lookup: CDR1 PRHDT, CDR2 FYEKMQ (reference sequence). The J segment lost 3 bases and the V segment lost 0 bases, leaving 3 bases of the junction unmatched. The CDR3 spans 16 residues.

CDR3 in amino acids: CASSYSMGGLGNTIYF. As DNA, the CDR3 is TGTGCCAGCAGTTACTCGATGGGGGGGCTCGGAAACACCATATATTTT. The genes are TRBV6-6 and TRBJ1-3; D may be TRBD1 (6 bases). Trimming left V 0 bases short and J 4 bases short, with 13 bases between. The CDR3 runs to 16 residues. CDR1 and CDR2 (germline): MNHNY, SVGAGI (reference sequence).

The genes are TRBV10-3 and TRBJ2-1; D gene ambiguous. The germline V gene encodes CDR1 ENHRY and CDR2 SYGVKD. This CDR3 is 12 amino acids long. Trimming left V 11 bases short and J 7 bases short, with 15 bases between. The CDR3 reads CASCDDGNEQFF. The CDR3, as DNA: TGTGCCTCCTGTGATGACGGGAATGAGCAGTTCTTC.

The chain is built from TRBV5-1 and TRBJ1-1; D gene ambiguous. V was pared by 4 bases and J by 0 bases, with 16 bases between. This CDR3 contains 16 residues. Germline V gives CDR1 SGHRS, CDR2 YFSETQ. The CDR3: CASSPDGEGLNTEAFF. CDR3 coding DNA: TGCGCCAGCAGCCCCGACGGAGAGGGATTGAACACTGAAGCTTTCTTT.

The chain links TRBV5-4 to TRBJ2-7; D is perhaps TRBD2 (6 bases). Trimming removed 7 bases at V and 4 bases at J, with 21 bases between. The CDR3 runs to 15 residues. Germline CDR1 reads SGHNT; CDR2 reads YYREEE (reference sequence). Here the CDR3 reads CASGGASRGPYEQYF. The CDR3 nucleotides are TGTGCCAGCGGAGGGGCATCGCGAGGCCCTTACGAGCAGTACTTC.

The chain has TRBV5-1 and TRBJ2-2; D remains unclear. Germline-derived CDR1 and CDR2 are SGHRS and YFSETQ. The CDR3 loop spans 14 amino acids. V shed 0 bases and J shed 4 bases, with 7 bases lying between them. The CDR3 DNA follows: TGCGCCAGCAGCTTGGAGAGGAGCACCGGGGAGCTGTTTTTT. This gives the protein CASSLERSTGELFF.

This chain connects TRBV5-1 to TRBJ2-1; 8 positions agree with TRBD2. The J segment lost 0 bases and the V segment lost 4 bases, leaving 3 bases of the junction unmatched. Looked up from germline, CDR1 is SGHRS and CDR2 is YFSETQ. The CDR3 loop spans 15 amino acids. CDR3 residues: CASSGGGTSYNEQFF. CDR3 nucleotides: TGCGCCAGCAGCGGCGGGGGGACCTCCTACAATGAGCAGTTCTTC.

The V gene is TRBV6-1, the J gene TRBJ1-2; D unresolved. V was clipped by 2 bases and J by 6 bases, with 10 bases between them. CDR3 length equals 13 residues. CDR1 is MNHNS, CDR2 SASEGT, per germline. CDR3 in amino acids: CASSEMKQNGYTF. The CDR3 nucleotides read TGTGCCAGCAGTGAAATGAAACAGAATGGCTACACCTTC.

DNA of the CDR3: TGTGCCAGCAGCTTAGCTCAGGATAATGAAAAACTGTTTTTT. It specifies CASSLAQDNEKLFF. This chain joins TRBV7-9 and TRBJ1-4, with unresolved D. Trimming pared 0 bases from V and 4 bases from J, leaving 6 bases between. CDR3 size: 14 residues. CDR1 is SEHNR and CDR2 is FQNEAQ in the germline V gene (reference sequence). Using reference TRBV7-9 and TRBJ1-4 for the parts outside the CDR3, the full variable domain is DTGVSQNPRHKITKRGQNVTFRCDPISEHNRLYWYRQTLGQGPEFLTYFQNEAQLEKSRLLSDRFSAERPKGSFSTLEIQRTEQGDSAMYLCASSLAQDNEKLFFGSGTQLSVL.

This clone has only one observation. J is TRBJ1-2 and V is TRBV7-2, with TRBD1 matching 7 bases. The J segment lost 5 bases and the V segment lost 5 bases, leaving 11 bases of the junction unmatched. The CDR3 is 15 amino acids. Germline-derived CDR1 and CDR2 are SGHTA and FQGNSA. The CDR3 region has the DNA TGTGCCAGCAGCCTCACGGGAGGGACAGATTATGGCTACACCTTC. Its translation: CASSLTGGTDYGYTF.

The chain is built from TRBV30 and TRBJ2-7; 11 positions match TRBD1. The CDR3 extends over 13 amino acids. V was clipped by 8 bases and J by 6 bases; unmatched bases: 9. Germline values: CDR1 GTSNPN, CDR2 SVGIG (reference sequence). CDR3 bases: TGTGCCCTAACCGGACAGGGGGCCGCCGAGCAGTACTTC. As protein: CALTGQGAAEQYF.

The CDR3 loop reads CASSLAQLARAQYF. Written as DNA, the CDR3 is TGTGCCAGCAGCTTAGCGCAACTAGCAAGGGCCCAGTACTTC. The J gene is TRBJ2-5, the V gene TRBV7-8, with a possible D match to TRBD2 (6 bases). With 0 bases removed from V and 9 bases from J, the gap between germline ends came to 14 bases. The CDR3 loop spans 14 amino acids. Germline CDR1 and CDR2: SGHVS and FQNEAQ.

The chain combines TRBV6-5 with TRBJ1-1, with D possibly TRBD1 on 6 matching bases. This CDR3 comprises 15 residues. Germline V CDR1 and CDR2: MNHEY, SVGAGI. Between the trimmed V and J ends, which lost 5 bases and 3 bases, there was a span of 16 bases. For the CDR3, the DNA is TGTGCCAGCAGTGGGGGCTCGGGGTGGGACACTGAAGCTTTCTTT. Protein product: CASSGGSGWDTEAFF.

The chain employs TRBV6-5 and TRBJ2-1, with 10 bases matching TRBD1. This CDR3 has 16 residues. J gave up 8 bases and V 4 bases, and 11 bases lay outside the gene matches. Germline CDR1 MNHEY, CDR2 SVGAGI. The CDR3 nucleotides read TGTGCCAGCAGTTTACTATTAGGACAGGGGGTGGATGAGCAGTTCTTC. Its translation: CASSLLLGQGVDEQFF.

The gene calls are TRBV30 and TRBJ1-4; no reliable D call. In germline, CDR1 is GTSNPN, CDR2 SVGIG (reference sequence). V was pared by 3 bases and J by 5 bases, with 13 bases between. The CDR3 runs to 14 residues. CDR3 in DNA: TGTGCCTGGAGCCGGGGAGAGATCAATGAAAAACTGTTTTTT. This sequence encodes CAWSRGEINEKLFF.

J is TRBJ1-6 and V is TRBV5-1; possibly TRBD1 for D (5 bases). Germline-derived CDR1 and CDR2 are SGHRS and YFSETQ. This CDR3 region has 15 residues. V was clipped by 1 base and J by 6 bases, with 11 bases between them. The CDR3 DNA is TGCGCCAGCAGCTTGTTGCAGGGCAGTAATTCACCCCTCCACTTT. This sequence encodes CASSLLQGSNSPLHF.

The chain employs TRBV29-1 and TRBJ2-5; 7 bases are shared with TRBD2. Germline V gene sequence: CDR1 SQVTM, CDR2 ANQGSEA. Unmatched junction bases numbered 13, after V lost 4 bases and J lost 2 bases. CDR3 length equals 16 residues. This CDR3 is CSVGSNFAGVQETQYF. CDR3 nucleotide sequence: TGCAGCGTTGGGTCAAATTTTGCGGGGGTACAAGAGACCCAGTACTTC.

The V call is TRBV19, the J call TRBJ2-6, with a possible D match to TRBD2 (5 bases). The germline gives CDR1 LNHDA, CDR2 SQIVND (reference sequence). V lost 6 bases and J lost 2, with 8 bases in between. The CDR3 runs to 14 residues. The CDR3 nucleotides read TGTGCCAGTAGCGACGGGGCTGGGGCCAACGTCCTGACTTTC. Its protein is CASSDGAGANVLTF.

The rearrangement links TRBV7-2 to TRBJ2-1; D is perhaps TRBD2 (5 bases). There are 13 residues in the CDR3. Looked up from germline, CDR1 is SGHTA and CDR2 is FQGNSA. Trimming removed 6 bases from V and 7 bases from J, with 13 bases in between. The CDR3 protein is CASRGADLNEQFF. The CDR3 coding sequence is TGTGCCAGCAGGGGAGCGGATCTAAATGAGCAGTTCTTC.

V is TRBV5-1 and J is TRBJ1-1; 9 bases map to TRBD1. The V gene's germline CDR1 is SGHRS and CDR2 YFSETQ. The V segment lost 4 bases and the J segment 4 bases; nucleotides outside the gene matches: 5. The CDR3 covers 14 residues. In nucleotides, the CDR3 is TGCGCCAGCAGCGGGGGACAGGGCGGCACTGAAGCTTTCTTT. Translating it yields CASSGGQGGTEAFF.

V usage is TRBV5-4 and J usage is TRBJ2-2; 7 bases are shared with TRBD2. Germline-derived CDR1 and CDR2 are SGHNT and YYREEE (reference sequence). The CDR3 spans 18 residues. J gave up 0 bases and V 4 bases, and 12 bases lay outside the gene matches. This CDR3 reads CASSGSLDLAANTGELFF. The CDR3 DNA follows: TGTGCCAGCAGCGGGAGCTTAGATCTAGCGGCGAACACCGGGGAGCTGTTTTTT.

This clone has a single count. The chain links TRBV10-1 to TRBJ1-2, with 7 bases aligning to TRBD1. This CDR3 spans 16 amino acids. The J segment lost 5 bases and the V segment lost 0 bases, leaving 9 bases of the junction unmatched. CDR1 is WNHNN and CDR2 is SYGVQD in the germline V gene (reference sequence). The CDR3 region has the DNA TGCGCCAGCAGTGAGTCCGGGACAGAATTCCCATATGGCTACACCTTC. Translated, it gives CASSESGTEFPYGYTF.

The chain combines TRBV7-6 with TRBJ1-4; no firm D call. V lost 3 bases to trimming and J lost 0 bases, with 11 bases between them. This CDR3 comprises 16 residues. The germline V gene encodes CDR1 SGHVS and CDR2 FNYEAQ. The CDR3 sequence is CASSLGPVSTNEKLFF. Here the CDR3 DNA reads TGTGCCAGCAGCTTGGGCCCAGTCTCAACTAATGAAAAACTGTTTTTT.